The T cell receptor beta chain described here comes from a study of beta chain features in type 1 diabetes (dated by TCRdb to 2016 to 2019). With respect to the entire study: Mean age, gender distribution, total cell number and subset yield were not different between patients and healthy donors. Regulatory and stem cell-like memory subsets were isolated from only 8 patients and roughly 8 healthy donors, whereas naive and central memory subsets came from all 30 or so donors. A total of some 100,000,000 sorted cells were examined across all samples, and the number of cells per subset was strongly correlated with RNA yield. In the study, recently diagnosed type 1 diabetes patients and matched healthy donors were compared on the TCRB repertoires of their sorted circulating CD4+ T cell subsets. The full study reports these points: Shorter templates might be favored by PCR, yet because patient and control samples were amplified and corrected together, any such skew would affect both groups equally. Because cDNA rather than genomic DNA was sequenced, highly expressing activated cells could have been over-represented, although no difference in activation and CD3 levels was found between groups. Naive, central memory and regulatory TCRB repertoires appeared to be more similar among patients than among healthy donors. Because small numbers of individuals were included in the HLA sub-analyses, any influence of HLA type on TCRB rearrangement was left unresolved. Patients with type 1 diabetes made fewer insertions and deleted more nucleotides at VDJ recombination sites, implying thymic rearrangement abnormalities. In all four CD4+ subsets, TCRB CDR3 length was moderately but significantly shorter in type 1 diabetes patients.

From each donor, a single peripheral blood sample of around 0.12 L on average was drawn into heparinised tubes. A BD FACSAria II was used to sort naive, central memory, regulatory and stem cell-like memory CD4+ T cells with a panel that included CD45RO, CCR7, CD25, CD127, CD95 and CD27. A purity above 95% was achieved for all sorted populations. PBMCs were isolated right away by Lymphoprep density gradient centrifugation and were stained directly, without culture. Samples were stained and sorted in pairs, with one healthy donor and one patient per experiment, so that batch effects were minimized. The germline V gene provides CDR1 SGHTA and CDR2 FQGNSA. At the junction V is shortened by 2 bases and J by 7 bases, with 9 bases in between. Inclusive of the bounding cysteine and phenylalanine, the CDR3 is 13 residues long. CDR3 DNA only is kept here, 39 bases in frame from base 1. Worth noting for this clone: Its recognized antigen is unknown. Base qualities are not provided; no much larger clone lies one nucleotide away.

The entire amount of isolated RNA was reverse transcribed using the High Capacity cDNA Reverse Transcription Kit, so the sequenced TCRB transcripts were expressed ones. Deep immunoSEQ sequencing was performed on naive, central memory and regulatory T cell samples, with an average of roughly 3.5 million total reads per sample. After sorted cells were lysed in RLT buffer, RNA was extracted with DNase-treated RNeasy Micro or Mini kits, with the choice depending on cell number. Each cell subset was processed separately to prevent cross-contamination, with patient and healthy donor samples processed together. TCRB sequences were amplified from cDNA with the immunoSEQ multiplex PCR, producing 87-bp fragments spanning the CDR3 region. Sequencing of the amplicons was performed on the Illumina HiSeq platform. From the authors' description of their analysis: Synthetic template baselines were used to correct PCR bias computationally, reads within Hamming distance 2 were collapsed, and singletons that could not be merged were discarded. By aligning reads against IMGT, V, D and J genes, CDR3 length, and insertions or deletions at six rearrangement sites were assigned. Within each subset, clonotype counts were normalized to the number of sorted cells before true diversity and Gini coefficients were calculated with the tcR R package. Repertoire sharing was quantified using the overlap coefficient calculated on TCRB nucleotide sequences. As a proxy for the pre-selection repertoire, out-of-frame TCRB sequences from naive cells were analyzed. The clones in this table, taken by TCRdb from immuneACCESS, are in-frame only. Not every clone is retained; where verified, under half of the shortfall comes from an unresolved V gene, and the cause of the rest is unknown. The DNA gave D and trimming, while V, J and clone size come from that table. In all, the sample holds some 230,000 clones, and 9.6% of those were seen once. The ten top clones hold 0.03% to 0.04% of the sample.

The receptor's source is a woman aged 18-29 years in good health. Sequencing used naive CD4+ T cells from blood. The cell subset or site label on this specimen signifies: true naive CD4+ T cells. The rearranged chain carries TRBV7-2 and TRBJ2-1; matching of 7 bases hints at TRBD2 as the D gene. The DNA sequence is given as TGTGCCAGCAGCTTACGGGGGGCAAATGAGCAGTTCTTC. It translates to CASSLRGANEQFF.